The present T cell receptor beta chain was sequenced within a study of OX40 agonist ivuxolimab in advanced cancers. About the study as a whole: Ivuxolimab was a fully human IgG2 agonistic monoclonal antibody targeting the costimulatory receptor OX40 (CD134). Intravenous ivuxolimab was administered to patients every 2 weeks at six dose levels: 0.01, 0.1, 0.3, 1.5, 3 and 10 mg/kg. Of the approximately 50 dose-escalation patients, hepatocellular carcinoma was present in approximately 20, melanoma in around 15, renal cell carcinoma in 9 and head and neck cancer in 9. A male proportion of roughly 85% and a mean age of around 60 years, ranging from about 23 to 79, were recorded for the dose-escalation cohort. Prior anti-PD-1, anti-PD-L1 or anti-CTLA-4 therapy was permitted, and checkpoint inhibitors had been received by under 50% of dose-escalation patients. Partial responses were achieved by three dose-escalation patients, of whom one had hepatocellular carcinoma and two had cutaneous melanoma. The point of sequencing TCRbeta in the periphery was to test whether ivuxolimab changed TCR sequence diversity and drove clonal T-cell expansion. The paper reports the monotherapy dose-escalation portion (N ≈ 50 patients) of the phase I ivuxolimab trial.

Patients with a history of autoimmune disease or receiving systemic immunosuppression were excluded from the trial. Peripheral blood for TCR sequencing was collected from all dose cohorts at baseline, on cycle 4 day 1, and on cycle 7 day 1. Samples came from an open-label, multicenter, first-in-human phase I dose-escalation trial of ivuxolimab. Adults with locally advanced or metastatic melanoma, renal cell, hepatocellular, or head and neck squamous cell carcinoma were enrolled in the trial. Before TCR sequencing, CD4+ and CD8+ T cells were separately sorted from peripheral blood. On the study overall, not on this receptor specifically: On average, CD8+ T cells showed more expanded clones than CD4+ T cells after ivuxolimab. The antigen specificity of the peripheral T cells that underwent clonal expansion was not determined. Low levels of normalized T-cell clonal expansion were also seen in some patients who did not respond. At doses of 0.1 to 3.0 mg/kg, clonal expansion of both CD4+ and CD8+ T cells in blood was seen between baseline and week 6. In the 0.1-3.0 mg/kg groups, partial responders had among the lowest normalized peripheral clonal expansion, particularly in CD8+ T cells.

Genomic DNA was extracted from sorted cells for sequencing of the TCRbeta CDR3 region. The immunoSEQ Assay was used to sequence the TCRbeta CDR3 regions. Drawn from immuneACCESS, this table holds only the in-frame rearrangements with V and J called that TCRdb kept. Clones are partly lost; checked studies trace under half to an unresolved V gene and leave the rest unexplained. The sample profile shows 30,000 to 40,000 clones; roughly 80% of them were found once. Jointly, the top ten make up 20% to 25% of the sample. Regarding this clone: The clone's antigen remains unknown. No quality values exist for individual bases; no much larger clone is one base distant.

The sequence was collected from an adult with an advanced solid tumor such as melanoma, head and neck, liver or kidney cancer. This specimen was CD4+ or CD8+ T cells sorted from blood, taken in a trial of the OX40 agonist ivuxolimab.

The nucleotide sequence is given as TGTGCCAGCAGATCAGCTAGCACAGATACGCAGTATTTT. The encoded protein is CASRSASTDTQYF. The sequence is built from TRBV7-3 and TRBJ2-3; a confident D gene designation cannot be given. Based on the germline V gene, the CDR1 and CDR2 sequences are SGHTA and FQGTGA. V is pared back by 6 bases and J by 0 bases, with 7 bases lying between the germline termini. The cysteine opens and the phenylalanine closes a CDR3 of 13 amino acids. Only the CDR3 DNA stays, 39 bases, in frame from base 1. Beyond the CDR3, the reference TRBV7-3 and TRBJ2-3 genes provide the residues; the full variable domain reads: GAGVSQTPSNKVTEKGKYVELRCDPISGHTALYWYRQSLGQGPEFLIYFQGTGAADDSGLPNDRFFAVRPEGSVSTLKIQRTERGDSAVYLCASRSASTDTQYFGPGTRLTVL.